These 31 T cell receptor beta chains were sequenced from one sample in a study of blood T cells in healthy people across ages. Primed by a sample-barcoded 5' primer and a J-beta primer mix, a second PCR proceeded for roughly 7 to 12 cycles. One entry per CDR3 protein, called by TCRdb with MiXCR from the 5' RACE reads. The table has approximately 820,000 distinct CDR3 sequences, under 55% seen once. Specimen: blood. Receptors were obtained from a man between 60 and 75 years old in good health.

This chain connects TRBV24-1 to TRBJ2-7, with TRBD2 matching 10 bases. Germline lookup yields CDR1 KGHDR and CDR2 SFDVKD. This CDR3 has 16 residues. The ends lost 4 bases at V and 3 bases at J; junction bases unmatched: 8. The CDR3 here is CATSDFSGGHNYEQYF. In DNA, the CDR3 is TGTGCCACCAGTGACTTTAGCGGGGGGCACAACTACGAGCAGTACTTC.

The chain has TRBV7-8 and TRBJ2-7, with D perhaps TRBD1 (5 bases). In germline, CDR1 is SGHVS, CDR2 FQNEAQ. This CDR3 comprises 15 residues. Trimming removed 4 bases from V and 0 bases from J, with 13 bases in between. CDR3 bases: TGTGCCAGCAGCTCCGAACCGACAGACTCCTACGAGCAGTACTTC. It codes for CASSSEPTDSYEQYF. The variable domain in full, with the rest retrieved from reference TRBV7-8 and TRBJ2-7, is GAGVSQSPRYKVAKRGQDVALRCDPISGHVSLFWYQQALGQGPEFLTYFQNEAQLDKSGLPSDRFFAERPEGSVSTLKIQRTQQEDSAVYLCASSSEPTDSYEQYFGPGTRLTVT.

This clonotype appeared a few times. J is TRBJ1-1 and V is TRBV3-1; a possible D gene is TRBD1 (5 bases). The CDR3 totals 12 residues. Trimming stripped 3 bases from V and 9 bases from J, with 11 bases between. Per germline, CDR1 LGHDT and CDR2 YNNKEL (reference sequence). The CDR3 spells CASSQMDNQAFF. DNA for the CDR3: TGTGCCAGCAGCCAGATGGACAACCAAGCTTTCTTT.

The V gene is TRBV6-2 or TRBV6-3, the J gene TRBJ2-4, with D possibly TRBD1 on 6 matching bases. Near its end, the DNA agrees better with TRBJ2-7, so the J call may be wrong. CDR1 MNHEY and CDR2 SVGEGT come from the germline V gene. The CDR3 has 17 amino acids. CDR3 region: CASSAPVQGWARYEQYF. CDR3 bases: TGTGCCAGCAGTGCCCCGGTACAGGGCTGGGCTCGCTACGAGCAGTACTTC.

Worth noting for this clonotype: A much bigger clone sits one base away, suggesting this may be a read error. CDR3 loop: CASSQGRDGRNIQYF. CDR3 coding DNA: TGCGCCAGCAGCCAAGGTAGAGATGGGCGCAACATTCAGTACTTC. The chain carries TRBV4-3 and TRBJ2-4; D ambiguous. The CDR3 is 15 residues long. The germline V gene encodes CDR1 LGHNA and CDR2 YSLEER. Trimming cost V 1 base and J 7 bases, with 14 bases left between them.

The chain recombines TRBV4-1 with TRBJ2-7; unclear D gene. CDR3 length equals 14 residues. CDR1 is MGHRA and CDR2 is YSYEKL in the germline V gene. V was clipped by 3 bases and J by 0 bases, with 9 bases between them. CDR3 DNA: TGCGCCAGCAGCCACGGTGACAACTCCTACGAGCAGTACTTC. Residues: CASSHGDNSYEQYF.

This chain joins TRBV9 and TRBJ2-3; TRBD2 matches at 12 bases. Germline values: CDR1 SGDLS, CDR2 YYNGEE. The CDR3 loop spans 15 amino acids. The trim removed 4 bases at V and 5 bases at J, leaving 5 bases unmatched. The CDR3 spells CASSSRLAGEDTQYF. DNA of the CDR3: TGTGCCAGCAGCTCTAGACTAGCGGGGGAAGATACGCAGTATTTT.

The chain links TRBV24-1 to TRBJ2-4; either TRBD1 or TRBD2 may supply D (6 bases each). The CDR3 covers 14 residues. V lost 7 bases, J lost 2 bases, and 11 bases lay in between. CDR1 and CDR2 (germline): KGHDR, SFDVKD. The CDR3 region is CATSLGGTKNIQYF. In DNA form, the CDR3 reads TGTGCCACCAGCCTAGGGGGGACCAAAAACATTCAGTACTTC.

In its sample, this clonotype was seen many times. V and J are TRBV27 and TRBJ1-2; D is ambiguous. V was trimmed by 5 bases and J by 8 bases, leaving 12 bases between them. Germline V lookup: CDR1 MNHEY, CDR2 SMNVEV (reference sequence). The CDR3 is made up of 12 amino acids. The chain's CDR3 is CASSQNQRGYTF. CDR3 coding DNA: TGTGCCAGCAGTCAGAACCAGAGGGGCTACACCTTC.

The rearrangement uses TRBV24-1 and TRBJ2-3, with 11 bases aligning to TRBD1. Germline CDR1 reads KGHDR; CDR2 reads SFDVKD. CDR3 length: 16 residues. Unmatched junction bases numbered 6, after V lost 4 bases and J lost 4 bases. The CDR3 DNA is TGTGCCACCAGTGACCCGGGACAGGGGGTTTCAGATACGCAGTATTTT. This translates into CATSDPGQGVSDTQYF.

The chain combines TRBV5-1 with TRBJ1-2, with 7 positions matching TRBD1. Germline CDR1 is SGHRS and CDR2 is YFSETQ. There are 18 residues in the CDR3. V shed 0 bases, J shed 0 bases, and the junction held 11 bases outside the gene matches. The CDR3 nucleotides read TGCGCCAGCAGCTTGGTATCCGGGACAGCAGCTACTAACTATGGCTACACCTTC. It yields the protein CASSLVSGTAATNYGYTF.

J is TRBJ2-1 and V is TRBV12-3 or TRBV12-4; TRBD2 matches 8 bases. This CDR3 has 12 residues. The junction had 4 bases not matched to a gene; V was cut back by 7 bases and J by 8 bases. This CDR3 is CASKGLAYEQFF. CDR3 nucleotides: TGTGCCAGCAAAGGACTAGCATATGAGCAGTTCTTC.

In nucleotides, the CDR3 is TGCGCCAGCAGCTTGGACTTCTCCAATCAGCCCCAGCATTTT. It is translated as CASSLDFSNQPQHF. The chain is built from TRBV5-1 and TRBJ1-5; no reliable D call. The length of the CDR3 is 14 residues. The germline V and J ends were trimmed by 0 bases and 3 bases, with 7 bases remaining between them. Germline assignment: CDR1 SGHRS and CDR2 YFSETQ.

As regards this clonotype: A read error may account for a junction end that differs from germline. The rearrangement joins TRBV15 to TRBJ2-5, with D uncertain. Germline values: CDR1 LNHNV, CDR2 YYDKDF (reference sequence). The CDR3 spans 19 residues. Here the CDR3 reads CATSRDRLSWRTDQGTQYF. The DNA of the CDR3 is TGTGCCACCAGCAGAGATCGTCTATCCTGGAGAACCGACCAAGGGACCCAGTACTTC.

This clonotype was detected only a few times. This rearrangement joins TRBV12-3 or TRBV12-4 to TRBJ2-1, with D perhaps TRBD1 (5 bases). This CDR3 comprises 15 residues. Deletions cut 5 bases from V and 0 bases from J, with 11 bases between. The CDR3 sequence is CASSPQGISYNEQFF. CDR3 coding DNA: TGTGCCAGCAGTCCTCAGGGTATCTCCTACAATGAGCAGTTCTTC.

Only a few counts were recorded for this clonotype. This chain links TRBV7-2 with TRBJ1-6; D gene uncertain. V was cut by 0 bases and J by 0 bases, with 9 bases left in between. Looked up from germline, CDR1 is SGHTA and CDR2 is FQGNSA. This CDR3 is 17 amino acids long. CDR3: CASSLAGKSSYNSPLHF. The CDR3, as DNA: TGTGCCAGCAGCTTAGCGGGCAAGAGCTCCTATAATTCACCCCTCCACTTT.

This chain uses TRBV20-1 with TRBJ1-2; 7 nucleotides align to TRBD1. The germline V gene encodes CDR1 DFQATT and CDR2 SNEGSKA (reference sequence). Trimming cost V 1 base and J 4 bases; bases outside gene matches: 3. The CDR3 is made up of 13 amino acids. The CDR3 is CSARGGTAYGYTF. In DNA, the CDR3 is TGCAGTGCTAGAGGCGGGACAGCCTATGGCTACACCTTC.

V is TRBV11-1 and J is TRBJ1-6; D uncertain. Trimming left V 5 bases short and J 2 bases short, with 7 bases between. Per germline, CDR1 SGHAT and CDR2 FQDESV (reference sequence). This CDR3 comprises 14 residues. CDR3 region: CASSPAPYNSPLHF. CDR3 nucleotides: TGTGCCAGCAGCCCCGCACCCTATAATTCACCCCTCCACTTT.

This chain joins TRBV6-2 or TRBV6-3 and TRBJ1-2; D not resolved. CDR1 and CDR2 from the germline V gene are MNHEY and SVGEGT. The CDR3 length is 13 residues. Trimming stripped 0 bases from V and 5 bases from J, with 7 bases between. CDR3 nucleotide sequence: TGTGCCAGCAGTTACTCTAGTCGGTATGGCTACACCTTC. Translating gives CASSYSSRYGYTF.

The J gene is TRBJ2-1, the V gene TRBV13; 7 bases map to TRBD2. TRBJ2-7 matches the DNA end more closely, so the J call is doubtful. This CDR3 is 15 amino acids long. Germline CDR1 PRHDT, CDR2 FYEKMQ (reference sequence). CDR3 amino acids: CASRPLSGDYNEQYF. CDR3 DNA sequence: TGTGCCAGCAGGCCTCTAAGCGGGGATTACAATGAGCAGTACTTC.

The gene calls are TRBV4-1 and TRBJ2-2; tentatively, D is TRBD1 or TRBD2 (6 bases each). The CDR3 length is 15 residues. Trimming stripped 0 bases from V and 8 bases from J, with 13 bases between. The germline V gene encodes CDR1 MGHRA and CDR2 YSYEKL. CDR3: CASSQDLGGGGELFF. CDR3 in DNA: TGCGCCAGCAGCCAAGATTTGGGGGGCGGGGGGGAGCTGTTTTTT.

The chain recombines TRBV6-5 with TRBJ1-4; D remains unclear. Trimming pared 0 bases from V and 8 bases from J, leaving 16 bases between. This CDR3 comprises 16 residues. Germline CDR1 MNHEY, CDR2 SVGAGI. The chain's CDR3 is CASSYSSGELGEKLFF. DNA of the CDR3: TGTGCCAGCAGTTACTCCTCCGGGGAGCTCGGGGAAAAACTGTTTTTT.

V gene TRBV5-5 combines with J gene TRBJ2-7; 8 positions agree with TRBD1. V shed 1 base and J 2 bases; nucleotides not matched to a gene: 14. Germline loops: CDR1 SGHKS, CDR2 YYEKEE (reference sequence). CDR3 length: 18 amino acids. The CDR3 reads CASSLRDRLLLPTYEQYF. DNA of the CDR3: TGTGCCAGCAGCTTGAGGGACAGGCTTCTATTACCAACCTACGAGCAGTACTTC.

A few counts support this clonotype. This rearrangement joins TRBV3-1 to TRBJ2-3, with D possibly TRBD2 on 6 matching bases. Germline V gene sequence: CDR1 LGHDT, CDR2 YNNKEL (reference sequence). The ends were cut back, 1 base at V and 2 bases at J, with 10 bases in the middle. The length of the CDR3 is 15 residues. CDR3 sequence (DNA): TGTGCCAGCAGCCAAGTACGCGGGGACACAGATACGCAGTATTTT. Translated: CASSQVRGDTDTQYF.

This chain uses TRBV5-5 with TRBJ2-1; D possibly uses TRBD1 or TRBD2 (5 bases each). Germline V lookup: CDR1 SGHKS, CDR2 YYEKEE (reference sequence). The CDR3 runs to 13 residues. V was trimmed by 1 base and J by 9 bases, leaving 11 bases between them. CDR3 sequence: CASSLLRGGEQFF. The CDR3 DNA reads TGTGCCAGCAGCTTGCTGAGGGGCGGTGAGCAGTTCTTC.

This clonotype was observed a few times. The J gene is TRBJ2-3, the V gene TRBV4-3; the D gene is possibly TRBD2 (6 bases). The CDR3 has 15 amino acids. V was trimmed by 0 bases and J by 1 base, leaving 8 bases between them. CDR1 LGHNA and CDR2 YSLEER come from the germline V gene. The CDR3 reads CASSQDQRGTDTQYF. CDR3 nucleotide sequence: TGCGCCAGCAGCCAAGATCAGCGGGGCACAGATACGCAGTATTTT.

Points on this clonotype: A read error may account for a junction end that differs from germline. This sequence joins TRBV30 and TRBJ1-6; maybe TRBD1 (6 bases). Germline CDR1 and CDR2: GTSNPN and SVGIG (reference sequence). The CDR3 spans 14 residues. The CDR3 coding sequence is TGTGCCCGGAGTGTGACAGGCGCATTTTCACCCCTCCACTTT. Translated: CARSVTGAFSPLHF.

The chain carries TRBV18 and TRBJ2-3, with D hard to call. V lost 1 base and J lost 5, with 10 bases in between. The CDR3 has 14 residues. From germline, CDR1 is KGHSH and CDR2 LQKENI. The CDR3 spells CASSPQGSKDTQYF. The CDR3 DNA reads as TGTGCCAGCTCACCACAGGGATCGAAAGATACGCAGTATTTT. The full variable domain, with the rest looked up from reference TRBV18 and TRBJ2-3, is NAGVMQNPRHLVRRRGQEARLRCSPMKGHSHVYWYRQLPEEGLKFMVYLQKENIIDESGMPKERFSAEFPKEGPSILRIQQVVRGDSAAYFCASSPQGSKDTQYFGPGTRLTVL.

This clonotype was picked up one time. The CDR3 DNA reads as TGCAGCGTTTCGTGGGACAGGGATCTGAGGACTGAAGCTTTCTTT. Translation gives CSVSWDRDLRTEAFF. This sequence joins TRBV29-1 and TRBJ1-1; 9 bases fit TRBD1. With 5 bases clipped from V and 5 bases from J, the junction kept 12 bases outside the gene matches. From germline, CDR1 is SQVTM and CDR2 ANQGSEA. The CDR3 is made up of 15 amino acids.

V and J are TRBV7-9 and TRBJ1-4; a weak D match, TRBD1 (5 bases). The V end was cut by 5 bases, the J end by 7 bases, with 14 bases between. The CDR3 runs 14 residues. CDR1 is SEHNR and CDR2 is FQNEAQ in the germline V gene (reference sequence). The CDR3 bases are TGTGCCAGCAGCGCTCCCGGGGCGGTTGAAAAACTGTTTTTT. This gives the protein CASSAPGAVEKLFF.

This clonotype has more than one count but fewer than ten. The rearrangement joins TRBV20-1 to TRBJ1-5, with D maybe TRBD1 (6 bases). Trimming took 4 bases from V and 0 from J, leaving 16 bases between them. The CDR3 contains 16 residues. Germline-derived CDR1 and CDR2 are DFQATT and SNEGSKA (reference sequence). CDR3 bases: TGCAGTGCTAAAGTGTCAGGGGATTATAGCAATCAGCCCCAGCATTTT. Translating it yields CSAKVSGDYSNQPQHF.